A selection of T cell receptor beta chains follows, all from one sample in a study of neurological immune-mediated disorders. A single record per CDR3 protein comes from TCRdb applying MiXCR to the 5' RACE reads. The profile covers under 90,000 distinct CDR3 sequences, with more than 8.5% appearing a single time and around a tenth taken by the ten largest. The sequenced sample was PBMCs. Source of these receptors: a man aged 30 to 45 in good health. CDR3s include the opening cysteine and the closing phenylalanine or tryptophan. Fields, in order: D gene, clone size, V gene, J gene, CDR3 protein, CDR3 DNA. The D gene is left open where the match is weak. Some rows have no size entry. The others give once, few or many, or a class for an expanded clone.

.,few,TRBV20-1,TRBJ2-3,CSASDLEFSQYF,TGCAGTGCTAGTGATTTGGAATTTTCGCAGTATTTT
.,many,TRBV5-6,TRBJ2-5,CASSSIHKSRSESQYF,TGTGCCAGCAGCTCCATACACAAATCACGGAGCGAGTCCCAGTACTTC
.,many,TRBV18,TRBJ2-3,CASSFSEGRDTQYF,TGTGCCAGCTCCTTCTCGGAGGGTCGAGATACGCAGTATTTT
TRBD1,many,TRBV20-1,TRBJ1-6,CSARRRDRANSPLHF,TGCAGTGCTAGACGTCGTGACAGGGCCAATTCACCCCTCCACTTT
.,many,TRBV29-1,TRBJ2-2,CSVSYLTGELFF,TGCAGCGTTTCCTACCTCACCGGGGAGCTGTTTTTT
TRBD2,.,TRBV5-1,TRBJ2-2,CASSREGRTNTGELFF,TGCGCCAGCAGCAGGGAGGGCCGAACGAACACCGGGGAGCTGTTTTTT
TRBD1,many,TRBV6-1,TRBJ2-3,CASSPEQGQPGYF,TGTGCCAGCAGTCCGGAACAGGGACAGCCCGGGTATTTT
TRBD2,many,TRBV7-3,TRBJ2-3,CASSSGLAGRDTQYF,TGTGCCAGCAGCTCGGGACTAGCGGGACGAGATACGCAGTATTTT
TRBD1,many,TRBV5-1,TRBJ2-7,CASSTRDSSYEQYF,TGCGCCAGCAGCACCCGGGACAGCTCCTACGAGCAGTACTTC
.,many,TRBV7-2,TRBJ2-7,CASSLSVGFAPYEQYF,TGTGCCAGCAGCCTTAGCGTCGGGTTTGCCCCCTACGAGCAGTACTTC
.,many,TRBV3-1,TRBJ1-1,CASSHGDPGTEAFF,TGTGCCAGCAGCCATGGGGACCCGGGCACTGAAGCTTTCTTT
.,few,TRBV28,TRBJ1-2,CASSSRGTYGYTF,TGTGCCAGCAGTTCCAGGGGAACCTATGGCTACACCTTC
.,few,TRBV4-1,TRBJ2-5,CASSQEGGRKETQYF,TGCGCCAGCAGCCAAGAAGGGGGACGCAAAGAGACCCAGTACTTC
.,many,TRBV28,TRBJ2-6,CASSLTLTSGANVLTF,TGTGCCAGCAGTCTCACGTTGACCTCTGGGGCCAACGTCCTGACTTTC
TRBD2,many,TRBV5-1,TRBJ2-3,CASSLWDSGRPQDTQYF,TGCGCCAGCAGCTTGTGGGATAGCGGGAGGCCCCAAGATACGCAGTATTTT
TRBD2,.,TRBV7-2,TRBJ2-3,CASSVGLAGYTDTQYF,TGTGCCAGCAGCGTAGGACTAGCGGGATACACAGATACGCAGTATTTT
TRBD1,many,TRBV7-2,TRBJ1-1,CASSYGQGGEAFF,TGTGCCAGCAGCTATGGACAGGGCGGGGAAGCTTTCTTT
.,many,TRBV27,TRBJ2-7,CASSDPGREYEQYF,TGTGCCAGCAGTGATCCGGGACGGGAGTACGAGCAGTACTTC
.,many,TRBV15,TRBJ2-1,CATSRDQNSYNEQFF,TGTGCCACCAGCAGAGACCAAAACTCCTACAATGAGCAGTTCTTC
.,.,TRBV6-5,TRBJ1-5,CASSRAPKISNQPQHF,TGTGCCAGCAGCAGGGCCCCAAAGATAAGCAATCAGCCCCAGCATTTT
.,many,TRBV20-1,TRBJ2-1,CSAWTELSTMQQFF,TGCAGTGCCTGGACGGAGCTATCTACAATGCAGCAGTTCTTC
TRBD2,many,TRBV5-1,TRBJ2-3,CASQQLAGSTDTQYF,TGCGCCAGTCAGCAGCTAGCGGGCAGCACAGATACGCAGTATTTT
TRBD1,many,TRBV7-6,TRBJ2-5,CASSEGTARSQETQYF,TGTGCCAGCAGCGAAGGGACAGCGCGTTCGCAAGAGACCCAGTACTTC
.,many,TRBV27,TRBJ2-7,CASSPFPGRAGEQYF,TGTGCCAGCAGTCCTTTCCCAGGACGGGCGGGCGAGCAGTACTTC
.,many,TRBV5-5,TRBJ1-5,CASSSSWTVNQPQHF,TGTGCCAGCAGCTCTTCATGGACGGTCAATCAGCCCCAGCATTTT
.,.,TRBV7-8,TRBJ2-2,CASSLGAGMNTGELFF,TGTGCCAGCAGCTTAGGTGCGGGCATGAACACCGGGGAGCTGTTTTTT
TRBD2,many,TRBV28,TRBJ2-7,CASLGLAGGGQSEQYF,TGTGCCAGCTTGGGACTAGCGGGAGGGGGGCAGAGCGAGCAGTACTTC
.,many,TRBV7-2,TRBJ2-7,CASSLVIYEQYF,TGTGCCAGCAGCTTAGTAATCTACGAGCAGTACTTC
.,many,TRBV20-1,TRBJ2-5,CSAPPLGVGETQYF,TGCAGTGCCCCCCCGCTAGGAGTGGGGGAGACCCAGTACTTC
TRBD2,many,TRBV20-1,TRBJ2-1,CSAREANYNEQFF,TGCAGTGCCCGGGAGGCGAACTACAATGAGCAGTTCTTC
.,many,TRBV27,TRBJ2-1,CASSFSGSYNEQFF,TGTGCCAGCAGTTTCAGCGGATCCTACAATGAGCAGTTCTTC
.,many,TRBV7-2,TRBJ1-4,CASRQGPLGEKLFF,TGTGCCAGCAGACAGGGCCCCCTGGGTGAAAAACTGTTTTTT
TRBD2,many,TRBV3-1,TRBJ2-7,CASSQDLAGALSF,TGTGCCAGCAGCCAAGACCTAGCGGGGGCCCTTTCGTTC
.,few,TRBV29-1,TRBJ1-1,CSVERVGEAFF,TGCAGCGTTGAAAGAGTCGGTGAAGCTTTCTTT
.,many,TRBV20-1,TRBJ1-1,CSARGQLDTEAFF,TGCAGTGCCCGAGGCCAGTTGGACACTGAAGCTTTCTTT
TRBD2,many,TRBV9,TRBJ2-1,CASSVGTSGSEQFF,TGTGCCAGCAGCGTAGGGACTAGCGGGAGTGAGCAGTTCTTC
TRBD1,many,TRBV28,TRBJ2-7,CASSWTGLFTSYEQYF,TGTGCCAGCAGTTGGACAGGGCTTTTCACTTCCTACGAGCAGTACTTC
TRBD2,many,TRBV13,TRBJ2-7,CASSKGLAGVSSREQYF,TGTGCCAGCAGCAAGGGACTAGCGGGAGTCTCCTCCAGGGAGCAGTACTTC
.,.,TRBV6-1,TRBJ2-3,CASSEQDTDTQYF,TGTGCCAGCAGTGAACAGGACACAGATACGCAGTATTTT
.,many,TRBV30,TRBJ2-7,CASDLALTYEQYF,TGTGCCTCGGACCTAGCGTTAACCTACGAGCAGTACTTC
TRBD2,.,TRBV20-1,TRBJ2-1,CSARTSGIPTYEQFF,TGCAGTGCTAGAACTAGCGGGATCCCCACCTACGAGCAGTTCTTC
TRBD2,many,TRBV12-3/TRBV12-4,TRBJ2-1,CASSLGLAVEGEQFF,TGTGCCAGCAGTTTAGGCCTAGCGGTGGAGGGTGAGCAGTTCTTC
.,many,TRBV15,TRBJ2-6,CATSSRGRPGANVLTF,TGTGCCACCAGCAGTAGAGGGAGGCCTGGGGCCAACGTCCTGACTTTC
.,many,TRBV20-1,TRBJ2-7,CSARGIRLSYEQYF,TGCAGTGCTAGAGGTATTAGGCTCTCCTACGAGCAGTACTTC
TRBD1,few,TRBV5-1,TRBJ1-2,CASSIGQVEGYTF,TGCGCCAGCAGCATCGGACAGGTGGAAGGCTACACCTTC
.,many,TRBV4-1,TRBJ1-1,CASSPQWGDTEAFF,TGCGCCAGCAGCCCTCAGTGGGGAGACACTGAAGCTTTCTTT
TRBD1,many,TRBV7-2,TRBJ2-7,CASTETGAYDEQYF,TGTGCCAGCACCGAGACAGGGGCGTATGACGAGCAGTACTTC
.,few,TRBV5-6,TRBJ2-7,CASRVGPTGSSYEQYF,TGTGCCAGCAGAGTGGGGCCTACAGGGAGCTCCTACGAGCAGTACTTC
.,many,TRBV7-9,TRBJ1-2,CASSVGTELNYGYTF,TGTGCCAGCAGCGTGGGGACGGAACTTAACTATGGCTACACCTTC
TRBD1,many,TRBV12-5,TRBJ2-1,CASGPGQGSNEQFF,TGTGCTAGTGGTCCCGGACAGGGGAGCAATGAGCAGTTCTTC